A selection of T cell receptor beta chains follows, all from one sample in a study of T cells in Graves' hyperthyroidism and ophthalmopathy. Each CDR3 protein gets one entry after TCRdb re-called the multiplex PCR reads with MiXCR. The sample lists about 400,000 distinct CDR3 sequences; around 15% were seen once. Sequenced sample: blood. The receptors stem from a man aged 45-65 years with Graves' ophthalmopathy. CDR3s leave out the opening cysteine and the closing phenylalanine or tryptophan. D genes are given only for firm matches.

CDR3aa: ASSPRTGGEETQY
d_gene: TRBD1
j_gene: TRBJ2-5
v_gene: TRBV27

CDR3aa: SASRSDSGRRDEQY
d_gene: -
j_gene: TRBJ2-7
v_gene: TRBV20-1

CDR3aa: ASSLLAEFYGYT
d_gene: -
j_gene: TRBJ1-2
v_gene: TRBV7-2

CDR3aa: ASRTGGHTEAF
d_gene: -
j_gene: TRBJ1-1
v_gene: TRBV19

CDR3aa: ASRFSGQFNQPQH
d_gene: -
j_gene: TRBJ1-5
v_gene: TRBV28

CDR3aa: ASIPTSGSTDTQY
d_gene: TRBD2
j_gene: TRBJ2-3
v_gene: TRBV6-1

CDR3aa: ASSLEPGTRGNEQF
d_gene: TRBD2
j_gene: TRBJ2-1
v_gene: TRBV28

CDR3aa: ASSLSEGTSGINEQF
d_gene: TRBD2
j_gene: TRBJ2-1
v_gene: TRBV7-2

CDR3aa: ASSLAGTSGSYEQF
d_gene: TRBD2
j_gene: TRBJ2-1
v_gene: TRBV7-9

CDR3aa: SARDSASTQY
d_gene: -
j_gene: TRBJ2-3
v_gene: TRBV20-1

CDR3aa: ASSLGATTEAF
d_gene: -
j_gene: TRBJ1-1
v_gene: TRBV7-6